This T cell receptor (beta chain) comes out of a study of CD8+ T cells in alopecia areata. As for the study in general: The drug, oral tofacitinib, was given to treated patients at 5 to 10 mg twice daily. Study conclusions and caveats: Normal scalp showed lower clonality than lesional scalp, especially alopecia totalis/universalis. Mice gave a clearer picture of TCR sharing than patients did, possibly for HLA-related reasons.

Those with alopecia areata gave lesional scalp punch biopsies and peripheral blood. This clone occurred a few times. Its antigen is as yet unknown. The V end was cut by 4 bases, the J end by 3 bases, with 21 bases between. Germline loops: CDR1 MDHEN, CDR2 SYDVKM. The CDR3 is 17 amino acids. As the sequencing template, cDNA was produced by extracting RNA and reverse transcribing it. Sequencing used immunoSEQ multiplex PCR; TCRdb keeps in-frame clones, though not all of them. Among about 12,000 clones, roughly three fifths were seen once, and the ten largest hold around 13%. Input material: skin. The V gene is TRBV28, the J gene TRBJ1-1; a weak D match, TRBD1 (6 bases). This receptor was taken from a human donor with alopecia areata. The CDR3: CASSSLTGLIYDTEAFF. Written as DNA, the CDR3 is TGTGCCAGCAGTTCCTTGACAGGTCTAATTTACGACACTGAAGCTTTCTTT.